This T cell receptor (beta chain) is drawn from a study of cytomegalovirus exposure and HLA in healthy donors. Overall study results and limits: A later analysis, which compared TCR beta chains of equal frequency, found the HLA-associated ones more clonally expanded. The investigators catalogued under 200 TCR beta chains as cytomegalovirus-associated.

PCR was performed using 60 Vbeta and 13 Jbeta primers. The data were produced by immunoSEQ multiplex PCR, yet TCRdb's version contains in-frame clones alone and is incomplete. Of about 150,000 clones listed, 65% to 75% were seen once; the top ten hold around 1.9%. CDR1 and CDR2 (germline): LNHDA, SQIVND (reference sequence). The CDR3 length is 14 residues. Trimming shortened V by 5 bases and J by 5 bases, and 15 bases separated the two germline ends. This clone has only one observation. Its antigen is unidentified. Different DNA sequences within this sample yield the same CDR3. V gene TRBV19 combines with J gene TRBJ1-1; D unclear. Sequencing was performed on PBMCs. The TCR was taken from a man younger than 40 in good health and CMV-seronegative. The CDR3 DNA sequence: TGTGCCAGTAGTCTCGGGATCGGGAAAACTGAAGCTTTCTTT. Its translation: CASSLGIGKTEAFF.